The 9 T cell receptor beta chains below come from one sample, sequenced in a study of blood T cells in healthy people across ages. For the second PCR, which ran for about 6 to 11 cycles, a sample-barcoded 5' primer and a J-beta primer mix were used. Each CDR3 protein gets one entry after TCRdb re-called the 5' RACE reads with MiXCR. Here the sample spans 750,000 to 850,000 distinct CDR3 sequences, just under 25% being singletons. These data were likewise used in another study, on T cells of mothers and their children.

Source material: blood. All receptors derive from a boy aged 5-17 years in good health.

The chain joins TRBV7-2 to TRBJ2-7, with D possibly TRBD1 on 6 matching bases. Germline lookup yields CDR1 SGHTA and CDR2 FQGNSA. The germline V and J ends were trimmed by 7 bases and 0 bases, with 16 bases remaining between them. This CDR3 has 15 amino acids. CDR3 nucleotides: TGTGCCAGCACCGAAGGGGACACCTACTCCTACGAGCAGTACTTC. The encoded protein is CASTEGDTYSYEQYF. The full variable domain, with the rest looked up from reference TRBV7-2 and TRBJ2-7, is GAGVSQSPSNKVTEKGKDVELRCDPISGHTALYWYRQSLGQGLEFLIYFQGNSAPDKSGLPSDRFSAERTGGSVSTLTIQRTQQEDSAVYLCASTEGDTYSYEQYFGPGTRLTVT.

This clonotype came up a few times. The chain employs TRBV27 and TRBJ2-3; 7 nucleotides line up with TRBD2. With 2 bases clipped from V and 3 bases from J, the junction kept 5 bases outside the gene matches. This CDR3 region has 15 residues. Germline V gene lookup returns CDR1 MNHEY and CDR2 SMNVEV (reference sequence). Written as DNA, the CDR3 is TGTGCCAGCAGTTTAGGCCGGGACTATACAGATACGCAGTATTTT. Its translation: CASSLGRDYTDTQYF.

This clonotype was picked up a small number of times. This chain links TRBV29-1 with TRBJ1-1; D remains unclear. Germline V gene lookup returns CDR1 SQVTM and CDR2 ANQGSEA. V was pared by 5 bases and J by 7 bases, with 11 bases between. The CDR3 has 11 residues. CDR3: CSVYGELEAFF. CDR3 sequence (DNA): TGCAGCGTTTATGGGGAACTTGAAGCTTTCTTT. Filled out from reference TRBV29-1 and TRBJ1-1, the complete variable domain reads SAVISQKPSRDICQRGTSLTIQCQVDSQVTMMFWYRQQPGQSLTLIATANQGSEATYESGFVIDKFPISRPNLTFSTLTVSNMSPEDSSIYLCSVYGELEAFFGQGTRLTVV.

This clonotype has only a few counts. CDR3 in DNA: TGTGCCAGCAGCTTAGTGACCGGCGGGGAGCTGTTTTTT. Its translation is CASSLVTGGELFF. The rearrangement links TRBV7-2 to TRBJ2-2; D gene uncertain. This CDR3 is built from 13 residues. Germline lookup yields CDR1 SGHTA and CDR2 FQGNSA. V was clipped by 1 base and J by 7 bases, with 7 bases between them.

This clonotype occurred a few times. This chain links TRBV2 with TRBJ2-7; unclear D gene. Germline V gene sequence: CDR1 SNHLY, CDR2 FYNNEI. The length of the CDR3 is 15 residues. The V and J ends lost 6 bases and 0 bases respectively, with 15 bases between them. The CDR3 loop reads CASSESAPSSYEQYF. The CDR3 coding sequence is TGTGCCAGCAGCGAAAGCGCGCCGAGCTCCTACGAGCAGTACTTC.

This clonotype has a handful of counts. This chain connects TRBV6-2 or TRBV6-3 to TRBJ1-5; no firm D call. Per germline, CDR1 MNHEY and CDR2 SVGEGT. The CDR3 extends over 16 amino acids. Trimming removed 2 bases from V and 6 bases from J, with 17 bases in between. The CDR3 loop is CASSYGLHSVGQPQHF. For the CDR3, the DNA is TGTGCCAGCAGTTACGGGCTACACAGCGTGGGTCAGCCCCAGCATTTT.

This clonotype showed up just a few times. The chain has TRBV27 and TRBJ2-5; D uncertain. CDR1 MNHEY and CDR2 SMNVEV come from the germline V gene (reference sequence). The CDR3 runs 10 residues. Trimming took 8 bases from V and 7 from J, leaving 8 bases between them. The CDR3 loop reads CASGVGTQYF. Here the CDR3 DNA reads TGTGCCAGCGGAGTAGGGACCCAGTACTTC.

This chain uses TRBV4-1 with TRBJ2-7; 7 bases are a match to TRBD1. In germline, CDR1 is MGHRA, CDR2 YSYEKL. This CDR3 is 14 amino acids long. The V and J ends lost 3 bases and 6 bases, in that order; junction bases with no gene match: 8. The CDR3 DNA reads as TGCGCCAGCAGCCAGGGGACAGCGTGGTTCGAGCAGTACTTC. This codes for CASSQGTAWFEQYF.

The CDR3 reads CASQRTGPDTQYF. The DNA of the CDR3 is TGTGCCAGCCAACGGACAGGGCCGGATACGCAGTATTTT. The chain links TRBV12-3 or TRBV12-4 to TRBJ2-3; TRBD1 aligns across 8 bases. CDR3 size: 13 residues. The junction had 7 bases not matched to a gene; V was cut back by 8 bases and J by 6 bases.